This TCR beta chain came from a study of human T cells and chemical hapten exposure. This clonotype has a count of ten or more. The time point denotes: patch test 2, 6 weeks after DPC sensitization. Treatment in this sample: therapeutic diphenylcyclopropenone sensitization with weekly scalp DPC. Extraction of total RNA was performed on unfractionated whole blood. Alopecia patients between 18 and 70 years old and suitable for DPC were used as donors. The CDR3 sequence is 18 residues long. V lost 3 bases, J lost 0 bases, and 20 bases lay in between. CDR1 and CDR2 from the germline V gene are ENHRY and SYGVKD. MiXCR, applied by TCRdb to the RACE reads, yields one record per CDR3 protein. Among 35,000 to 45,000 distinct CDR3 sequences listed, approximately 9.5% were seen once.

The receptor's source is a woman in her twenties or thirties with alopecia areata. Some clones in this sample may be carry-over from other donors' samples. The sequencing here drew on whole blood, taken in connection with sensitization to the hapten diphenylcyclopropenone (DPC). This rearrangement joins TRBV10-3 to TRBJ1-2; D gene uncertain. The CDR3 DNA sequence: TGTGCCATCAGTGAATCCCCTCCGGGCACGAATTCTAACTATGGCTACACCTTC. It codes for CAISESPPGTNSNYGYTF.